The clone carrying this T cell receptor beta chain was observed many times. A second PCR, run for about 6 to 11 cycles, used a sample-barcoded 5' primer plus a J-beta primer mix. One entry per CDR3 protein, called by TCRdb with MiXCR from the 5' RACE reads. This table has 1.5 million to 2 million distinct CDR3 sequences, 28% appearing once. The data were obtained in a study of blood T cells in healthy people across ages. Germline CDR1 is SQVTM and CDR2 is ANQGSEA. The trim removed 6 bases at V and 4 bases at J, leaving 8 bases unmatched. This CDR3 spans 15 amino acids. This sequence originates from a woman under 40 in good health. The sequencing sample was made of blood. This chain joins TRBV29-1 and TRBJ2-1, with TRBD2 identical over 11 bases. DNA for the CDR3: TGCAGCGTATCCAGACTAGCGGGACCTTACAATGAGCAGTTCTTC. The encoded protein is CSVSRLAGPYNEQFF.